These T cell receptor beta chains were read from a single sample in a study of HIV-infected patients and healthy controls. TCRdb reanalysed the 5' RACE reads using MiXCR and keeps one entry per CDR3 protein. The table shows roughly 7,500 distinct CDR3 sequences, with around 8.6% occurring only once. The sample here was blood, taken before antiretroviral therapy. The receptors derive from an adult with HIV infection. Both conserved end residues are part of each CDR3. A D gene is named only where the DNA matches it firmly. Expanded clones are given a class, and other clones once, few, many or no size at all.

clone_size | d_call | j_call | v_call | cdr3_nt | cdr3_aa
many | . | TRBJ1-2 | TRBV5-4 | TGTGCCAGCAGTCTGGAGGGCCCAGCGGGGATGTATGGCTACACCTTC | CASSLEGPAGMYGYTF
medium-sized | TRBD1 | TRBJ1-6 | TRBV25-1 | TGTGCCAGCAGTGGTCGGGACAGCTATAATTCACCCCTCCACTTT | CASSGRDSYNSPLHF
medium-sized | . | TRBJ1-3 | TRBV6-5 | TGTGCCAGCAGTTACGGGACACTCGGAAACACCATATATTTT | CASSYGTLGNTIYF
many | . | TRBJ2-7 | TRBV2 | TGTGCCAGCTACGATCAGGGGAACGAGCAGTACTTC | CASYDQGNEQYF
medium-sized | TRBD2 | TRBJ2-7 | TRBV28 | TGTGCCAGCAGCTCAGCGGGAGGAGACTACGAGCAGTACTTC | CASSSAGGDYEQYF
medium-sized | TRBD2 | TRBJ2-1 | TRBV7-3 | TGTGCCAGCAGCTTGGGGCTAGCGGGCTACAATGAGCAGTTCTTC | CASSLGLAGYNEQFF
many | TRBD2 | TRBJ2-2 | TRBV12-3/TRBV12-4 | TGTGCCAGCAGTATAGCGGGGGGGACCACCGGGGAGCTGTTTTTT | CASSIAGGTTGELFF
medium-sized | . | TRBJ2-2 | TRBV6-5 | TGTGCCAGCAGTTACTGGGGAGGGGGCTATGGCACCGGGGAGCTGTTTTTT | CASSYWGGGYGTGELFF
medium-sized | . | TRBJ1-1 | TRBV18 | TGTGCCAGCTCACCCTCCGGAGACACTGAAGCTTTCTTT | CASSPSGDTEAFF
medium-sized | . | TRBJ1-2 | TRBV7-9 | TGTGCCAGCAGCTTAGTTAGGGTTGGGGACTATGGCTACACCTTC | CASSLVRVGDYGYTF
medium-sized | . | TRBJ1-1 | TRBV12-3/TRBV12-4 | TGTGCCAGCAGTTTAGGGGGCGGCATGAACACTGAAGCTTTCTTT | CASSLGGGMNTEAFF
many | . | TRBJ1-2 | TRBV19 | TGTGCCAGTAGTCAAACAGGGTCCAATGGCTACACCTTC | CASSQTGSNGYTF
many | . | TRBJ1-1 | TRBV12-3/TRBV12-4 | TGTGCCAGCAGTTTAGGAGGGCCTGAAGCTTTCTTT | CASSLGGPEAFF
. | . | TRBJ2-7 | TRBV19 | TGTGCCAGTAGTATAGATCCTGGGCACTTCGAGCAGTACTTC | CASSIDPGHFEQYF
many | . | TRBJ1-5 | TRBV4-1 | TGCGCCAGCAGCCAGCATACCAATGCAGGGCTTGGCCAGCCCCAGCATTTT | CASSQHTNAGLGQPQHF
medium-sized | . | TRBJ1-6 | TRBV7-6 | TGTGCCAGCAGCCAAAGACAGGCCCCTAATTCACCCCTCCACTTT | CASSQRQAPNSPLHF
medium-sized | . | TRBJ2-7 | TRBV5-1 | TGCGCCAGCAGCATCAGACAGGGAGGTAACGAGCAGTACTTC | CASSIRQGGNEQYF
medium-sized | TRBD1 | TRBJ1-2 | TRBV12-3/TRBV12-4 | TGTGCCAGCAGTTTGGGACAGGGGTATGGCTACACCTTC | CASSLGQGYGYTF
medium-sized | . | TRBJ1-1 | TRBV5-1 | TGCGCCAGCAGCTTACTGGACGGGAACACTGAAGCTTTCTTT | CASSLLDGNTEAFF
many | . | TRBJ2-5 | TRBV7-9 | TGTGCCAGCAGCCGCCGCGTGGGGGAGACCCAGTACTTC | CASSRRVGETQYF
. | TRBD2 | TRBJ2-7 | TRBV5-4 | TGTGCCAGCAGCTTGGAACTAGCGGCCCACGAGCAGTACTTC | CASSLELAAHEQYF
medium-sized | TRBD2 | TRBJ2-1 | TRBV7-8 | TGTGCCAGCAGCCCGAGCGGGGTGGGCAATGAGCAGTTCTTC | CASSPSGVGNEQFF
many | . | TRBJ1-4 | TRBV7-8 | TGTGCCAGCAGTCGGGGAATGCTGAATGAAAAACTGTTTTTT | CASSRGMLNEKLFF
. | . | TRBJ1-1 | TRBV14 | TGTGCCAGCAGCCTTCAAACCCAGAACACTGAAGCTTTCTTT | CASSLQTQNTEAFF
many | . | TRBJ1-2 | TRBV2 | TGTGCCAGCAAAAAGGTCGTGGATGGCTACACCTTC | CASKKVVDGYTF
medium-sized | . | TRBJ2-7 | TRBV5-1 | TGCGCCAGCAGCTTGGTAGCACCGTCCGCGTCCTACGAGCAGTACTTC | CASSLVAPSASYEQYF
few | . | TRBJ2-3 | TRBV30 | TGTGCCTGGAGTAGACGACAGCGCACAGATACGCAGTATTTT | CAWSRRQRTDTQYF
few | TRBD2 | TRBJ2-3 | TRBV2 | TGTGCCAGCAGTGAAGGAGCGGGGGGGTCAGATACGCAGTATTTT | CASSEGAGGSDTQYF
few | TRBD2 | TRBJ2-5 | TRBV5-1 | TGCGCCAGCAGCTCGGGACTAGCGGGGGCCAATGGTGAAGAGACCCAGTACTTC | CASSSGLAGANGEETQYF
few | TRBD1 | TRBJ2-3 | TRBV19 | TGTGCCAGTAGTGACGGGACAGGAGTTACAGATACGCAGTATTTT | CASSDGTGVTDTQYF
medium-sized | . | TRBJ1-1 | TRBV16 | TGTGCCAGCAGCTCACAACAGGGTAGGGTGGGCACTGAAGCTTTCTTT | CASSSQQGRVGTEAFF
. | TRBD2 | TRBJ2-3 | TRBV6-2/TRBV6-3 | TGTGCCAGCAGTTACTCCTCGGCGGGAGGCACAGATACGCAGTATTTT | CASSYSSAGGTDTQYF
many | TRBD2 | TRBJ2-1 | TRBV6-6 | TGTGCCAGCAGTTCCCGACTAGCGGGAGACAATGAGCAGTTCTTC | CASSSRLAGDNEQFF
medium-sized | TRBD1 | TRBJ2-5 | TRBV25-1 | TGTGCCAGCAGTGATTGGGACAGGGGAATACAAGAGACCCAGTACTTC | CASSDWDRGIQETQYF
. | TRBD2 | TRBJ2-5 | TRBV6-5 | TGTGCCAGCAGTTTCCTCCGGGCGGGGGGTGGAGAGACCCAGTACTTC | CASSFLRAGGGETQYF
medium-sized | TRBD1 | TRBJ1-4 | TRBV19 | TGTGCCAGTACCCGGACAGGGGAGAAACTGTTTTTT | CASTRTGEKLFF
many | . | TRBJ1-5 | TRBV30 | TGTGCCTGGAGTGTAGGTAGCAATCAGCCCCAGCATTTT | CAWSVGSNQPQHF
medium-sized | . | TRBJ1-3 | TRBV7-6 | TGTGCCAGCAGCTTAACCTCGGCCGGTAGCTCTGGAAACACCATATATTTT | CASSLTSAGSSGNTIYF
. | TRBD2 | TRBJ2-4 | TRBV6-2/TRBV6-3 | TGTGCCAGCAGTTACTCGGCTAGCGGGAATTTAGCCAAAAACATTCAGTACTTC | CASSYSASGNLAKNIQYF
few | TRBD2 | TRBJ2-5 | TRBV11-2 | TGTGCCAGCAGCCTGGGGGGGGGGCAAGAGACCCAGTACTTC | CASSLGGGQETQYF
many | TRBD2 | TRBJ2-1 | TRBV10-2 | TGCGCCAGCAGTGGCTCGACTAGCGGGCGTAGGAGCTCCTACAATGAGCAGTTCTTC | CASSGSTSGRRSSYNEQFF
medium-sized | . | TRBJ1-1 | TRBV11-1 | TGTGCCAGCAGGCCCAGGGGTCCTGAAGCTTTCTTT | CASRPRGPEAFF
. | TRBD2 | TRBJ2-1 | TRBV5-1 | TGCGCCAGCAGCTTGGAATGGGGACTAGCGGGAGGCCGGATTTACAATGAGCAGTTCTTC | CASSLEWGLAGGRIYNEQFF